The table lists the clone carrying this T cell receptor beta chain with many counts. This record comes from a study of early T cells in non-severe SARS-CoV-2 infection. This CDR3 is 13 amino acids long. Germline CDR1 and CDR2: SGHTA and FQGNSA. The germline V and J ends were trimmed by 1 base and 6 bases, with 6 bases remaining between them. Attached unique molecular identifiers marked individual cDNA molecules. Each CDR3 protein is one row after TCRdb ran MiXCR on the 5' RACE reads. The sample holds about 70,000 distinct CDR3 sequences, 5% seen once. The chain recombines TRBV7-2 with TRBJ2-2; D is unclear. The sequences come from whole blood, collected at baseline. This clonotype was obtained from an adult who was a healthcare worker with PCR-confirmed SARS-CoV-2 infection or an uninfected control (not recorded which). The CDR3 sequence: CASSLVGPGELFF. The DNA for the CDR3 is TGTGCCAGCAGCTTAGTAGGCCCCGGGGAGCTGTTTTTT.